The clone carrying this T cell receptor beta chain was picked up a small number of times. This record comes from a study of blood T cell repertoires in COVID-19. Study-wide context: Researchers got acute and convalescent COVID-19 samples from the United States, Italy and Spain. PBMCs, B-cell-depleted T cells, or T cells provided the cDNA or gDNA that made up the material.

This table comes from immunoSEQ multiplex PCR, and its TCRdb copy is limited to in-frame clones, with some not included. The sample has approximately 170,000 clones; roughly nine tenths are singletons. This TCR came from a young man who had recovered from COVID-19. Sequencing was done on a sample of peripheral blood.

CDR3: CASNMGGSSYEQYF. CDR3 DNA sequence: TGTGCCAGCAACATGGGGGGGAGCTCCTACGAGCAGTACTTC. The chain joins TRBV6-5 to TRBJ2-7, with 7 positions matching TRBD2. After removal of 7 bases from V and 0 bases from J, the junction contained 6 bases not matched to a gene. This CDR3 contains 14 residues. Germline V gene lookup returns CDR1 MNHEY and CDR2 SVGAGI.